The 8 T cell receptor beta chains given below trace back to one sample, sequenced in a study of early T cells in non-severe SARS-CoV-2 infection. TCRdb analysed the 5' RACE reads with MiXCR anew, one entry per CDR3 protein. The sample lists approximately 69,000 distinct CDR3 sequences, more than 9.5% occurring once. The specimen was whole blood, collected at baseline. The receptors come from an adult who was a healthcare worker with PCR-confirmed SARS-CoV-2 infection or an uninfected control (not recorded which).

J is TRBJ2-5 and V is TRBV7-3; 11 positions agree with TRBD2. Trimming removed 5 bases from V and 4 bases from J; junction bases left unmatched: 9. CDR1 and CDR2 from the germline V gene are SGHTA and FQGTGA. This CDR3 contains 16 residues. The CDR3 DNA reads TGTGCCAGCAGCCTTAGCGGGGGGGCCCTCCGAGAGACCCAGTACTTC. Amino acid sequence: CASSLSGGALRETQYF.

This clonotype was found many times. This chain connects TRBV7-2 to TRBJ2-7, with 10 positions matching TRBD2. Germline trimming cut 5 bases from V and 7 bases from J; bases unmatched to any gene: 5. This CDR3 region has 13 residues. Germline CDR1 and CDR2: SGHTA and FQGNSA. The chain's CDR3 is CASSGLAVGEQYF. The CDR3 nucleotides are TGTGCCAGCAGCGGACTAGCGGTGGGGGAGCAGTACTTC.

This clonotype was found many times. This chain links TRBV5-1 with TRBJ1-1; a weak D match, TRBD1 (6 bases). CDR3 length equals 14 residues. Germline V gene data show CDR1 as SGHRS and CDR2 as YFSETQ. Trimming shortened V by 3 bases and J by 4 bases, and 13 bases separated the two germline ends. As DNA, the CDR3 is TGCGCCAGCAGCTCTACAGGGAGGGGCACTGAAGCTTTCTTT. Amino acids: CASSSTGRGTEAFF.

This clonotype was recorded at least ten times. The chain employs TRBV5-4 and TRBJ2-7; 7 nucleotides align to TRBD1. CDR3 length: 14 residues. Germline loops: CDR1 SGHNT, CDR2 YYREEE (reference sequence). Trimming took 0 bases from V and 3 from J; bases not matched to a gene: 3. The CDR3 DNA is TGTGCCAGCAGCTTGGGAGGGACAGACTACGAGCAGTACTTC. Residues: CASSLGGTDYEQYF.

This chain connects TRBV19 to TRBJ2-6, with unresolved D. Looked up from germline, CDR1 is LNHDA and CDR2 is SQIVND (reference sequence). The CDR3 covers 16 residues. Trimming cost V 5 bases and J 4 bases, with 15 bases left between them. CDR3 residues: CASSDWGTGGANVLTF. DNA for the CDR3: TGTGCCAGTAGTGACTGGGGAACCGGCGGGGCCAACGTCCTGACTTTC.

This chain connects TRBV6-6 to TRBJ2-7, with a possible D match to TRBD1 (7 bases). V lost 8 bases to trimming and J lost 6 bases, with 11 bases between them. The CDR3 runs 11 residues. Germline CDR1 is MNHNY and CDR2 is SVGAGI (reference sequence). CDR3 nucleotide sequence: TGTGCCAGCGGGGGGACAGCCGAGCAGTACTTC. It codes for CASGGTAEQYF.

The CDR3 bases are TGTGCCAGCAGTGATGGGGGCCTAGGGACCGGGGAGCTGTTTTTT. Residues: CASSDGGLGTGELFF. J is TRBJ2-2 and V is TRBV2, with a tentative D call TRBD1 (6 bases). V was cut by 3 bases and J by 5 bases, with 13 bases left in between. In germline, CDR1 is SNHLY, CDR2 FYNNEI. The CDR3 totals 15 residues. The full variable domain, with the rest looked up from reference TRBV2 and TRBJ2-2, is EPEVTQTPSHQVTQMGQEVILRCVPISNHLYFYWYRQILGQKVEFLVSFYNNEISEKSEIFDDQFSVERPDGSNFTLKIRSTKLEDSAMYFCASSDGGLGTGELFFGEGSRLTVL.

The chain is built from TRBV7-8 and TRBJ2-5; 8 nucleotides line up with TRBD2. Germline V gene data show CDR1 as SGHVS and CDR2 as FQNEAQ. The junction had 6 bases not matched to a gene; V was cut back by 0 bases and J by 0 bases. The CDR3 extends over 17 amino acids. CDR3 protein: CASSLAQGLADQETQYF. CDR3 DNA: TGTGCCAGCAGCTTAGCGCAAGGACTAGCAGACCAAGAGACCCAGTACTTC. The variable domain in full, completed from reference TRBV7-8 and TRBJ2-5, reads GAGVSQSPRYKVAKRGQDVALRCDPISGHVSLFWYQQALGQGPEFLTYFQNEAQLDKSGLPSDRFFAERPEGSVSTLKIQRTQQEDSAVYLCASSLAQGLADQETQYFGPGTRLLVL.